These 26 T cell receptor beta chains were sequenced from one sample in a study of T cell repertoires in cytomegalovirus infection. Antigen specificity for these receptors is unknown. TCRdb analysed the reads with MiXCR anew, one entry per CDR3 protein. The table records about 770,000 distinct CDR3 sequences, roughly 28% of them present only once. The sequences come from cultured CD8+ T cells from PBMCs, collected from culture after CMV antigen stimulation. These receptor sequences come from a human donor in good health (CMV status not recorded). Some clones in this sample may be carry-over from other donors' samples.

The table lists this clonotype with many counts. This chain uses TRBV7-6 with TRBJ1-5, with D unresolved. In germline, CDR1 is SGHVS, CDR2 FNYEAQ. Between the trimmed V and J ends, which lost 1 base and 0 bases, there was a span of 7 bases. CDR3 length: 15 amino acids. The CDR3 region is CASSLGHLSNQPQHF. The CDR3 DNA follows: TGTGCCAGCAGCTTAGGACATCTTAGCAATCAGCCCCAGCATTTT.

The chain is built from TRBV18 and TRBJ2-7; D may match TRBD1 or TRBD2 (5 bases each). Trimming removed 4 bases at V and 6 bases at J, with 22 bases between. The CDR3 runs to 16 residues. The germline CDR1 and CDR2 sequences are KGHSH and LQKENI. CDR3 amino acids: CASSLSRDGIGGEQYF. The CDR3 DNA sequence: TGTGCCAGCTCACTGTCCCGGGACGGAATAGGCGGCGAGCAGTACTTC. The full variable domain, in which reference TRBV18 and TRBJ2-7 provide the parts outside the CDR3, is NAGVMQNPRHLVRRRGQEARLRCSPMKGHSHVYWYRQLPEEGLKFMVYLQKENIIDESGMPKERFSAEFPKEGPSILRIQQVVRGDSAAYFCASSLSRDGIGGEQYFGPGTRLTVT.

The chain uses TRBV5-6 and TRBJ1-2; D gene uncertain. Germline lookup yields CDR1 SGHDT and CDR2 YYEEEE. Trimming pared 0 bases from V and 6 bases from J, leaving 9 bases between. CDR3 size: 13 residues. DNA for the CDR3: TGTGCCAGCAGCTTGGGGGGAGATGATGGCTACACCTTC. Residues: CASSLGGDDGYTF.

This clonotype has only one observation. V gene TRBV7-8 combines with J gene TRBJ2-1, with 8 bases fitting TRBD2. The CDR3 has 15 amino acids. With V trimmed by 5 bases and J by 4 bases, 7 bases remained unmatched. CDR1 is SGHVS, CDR2 FQNEAQ, per germline. The CDR3: CASSPEASGYNEQFF. The DNA of the CDR3 is TGTGCCAGCAGCCCTGAGGCTAGCGGGTACAATGAGCAGTTCTTC.

This clonotype was seen more than once but under ten times. The chain uses TRBV19 and TRBJ2-1; D possibly corresponds to TRBD1 (5 bases). Germline loops: CDR1 LNHDA, CDR2 SQIVND (reference sequence). V gave up 1 base and J gave up 2 bases, with 21 bases separating them. The length of the CDR3 is 19 residues. DNA of the CDR3: TGTGCCAGTAGTATAGTGATAAGGGGCACCCAGCCCACCTACAATGAGCAGTTCTTC. Translated, it gives CASSIVIRGTQPTYNEQFF.

This chain links TRBV20-1 with TRBJ2-1; no reliable D call. The V gene's germline CDR1 is DFQATT and CDR2 SNEGSKA (reference sequence). The CDR3 contains 11 residues. CDR3 protein: CSAPRLNEQFF. The CDR3 DNA reads as TGCAGCGCCCCACGGCTCAATGAGCAGTTCTTC.

The genes are TRBV6-5 and TRBJ2-3; D is uncertain. V was shortened by 0 bases and J by 2 bases, with 9 bases between the two germline ends. The CDR3 contains 15 residues. Looked up from germline, CDR1 is MNHEY and CDR2 is SVGAGI. CDR3 sequence reads: CASSYSDGITDTQYF. Here the CDR3 DNA reads TGTGCCAGCAGTTACTCGGACGGAATCACAGATACGCAGTATTTT.

This clonotype was observed a handful of times. This chain joins TRBV12-3 or TRBV12-4 and TRBJ2-2; no reliable D call. The CDR3 is 14 amino acids. V lost 7 bases and J 2 bases, leaving 11 bases between the germline ends. CDR3 coding DNA: TGTGCCAGCATTAGCAGGAAAAACACCGGGGAGCTGTTTTTT. This encodes CASISRKNTGELFF.

CDR3 sequence: CASSLNDRGRTGELFF. The CDR3 bases are TGTGCCAGCAGCTTGAACGACAGGGGGCGGACCGGGGAGCTGTTTTTT. The rearrangement links TRBV5-6 to TRBJ2-2, with 10 nucleotides matching TRBD1. With 1 base clipped from V and 5 bases from J, the junction kept 5 bases outside the gene matches. Germline V gene lookup returns CDR1 SGHDT and CDR2 YYEEEE. This CDR3 is built from 16 residues.

The rearrangement links TRBV6-2 or TRBV6-3 to TRBJ2-7; TRBD1 agrees at 7 bases. V shed 6 bases, J shed 0 bases, and the junction held 5 bases outside the gene matches. This CDR3 comprises 14 residues. The germline V gene encodes CDR1 MNHEY and CDR2 SVGEGT. In DNA form, the CDR3 reads TGTGCCAGCAGCAACGGGGACAGCTCCTACGAGCAGTACGTC. It yields the protein CASSNGDSSYEQYV.

A few counts support this clonotype. This chain links TRBV10-3 with TRBJ2-2; D unresolved. Germline assignment: CDR1 ENHRY and CDR2 SYGVKD. This CDR3 has 14 amino acids. Trimming took off 4 bases at V and 4 bases at J, with 10 bases between the two ends. The CDR3 loop reads CAISVRQATGELFF. As DNA, the CDR3 is TGTGCCATCAGTGTTAGGCAGGCCACCGGGGAGCTGTTTTTT.

This clonotype was detected a few times. The CDR3 DNA sequence: TGCGCCAGCAGCTGGACAGGGGGCCCCCAGTACTTC. Its protein is CASSWTGGPQYF. The rearrangement links TRBV5-1 to TRBJ2-7, with 11 positions matching TRBD1. Germline CDR1 reads SGHRS; CDR2 reads YFSETQ. J gave up 10 bases and V 3 bases, and 3 bases lay outside the gene matches. The CDR3 sequence is 12 residues long.

This clonotype was counted a few times. This chain uses TRBV27 with TRBJ1-2; possible D gene TRBD1, 6 bases. The CDR3 covers 15 residues. Germline V gene data show CDR1 as MNHEY and CDR2 as SMNVEV (reference sequence). V was clipped by 4 bases and J by 5 bases, with 17 bases between them. As DNA, the CDR3 is TGTGCCAGCAGTTGGGTGGGGGCGAAGGGGTATGGCTACACCTTC. As protein: CASSWVGAKGYGYTF.

On this clonotype: The junction differs from germline at one of its ends, possibly a read error. CDR3 in DNA: TGTGCCAGGAGCTGGGGACTAGCGGGGTGGGATGAGCAGTTCTTC. Translation gives CARSWGLAGWDEQFF. The J gene is TRBJ2-1, the V gene TRBV7-9; 13 positions agree with TRBD2. The germline V gene has CDR1 SEHNR and CDR2 FQNEAQ (reference sequence). This CDR3 is built from 15 residues.

This clonotype occurred many times. The chain employs TRBV6-5 and TRBJ1-1, with a possible D match to TRBD1 (5 bases). Germline V gene lookup returns CDR1 MNHEY and CDR2 SVGAGI. The CDR3 has 13 residues. V was trimmed by 4 bases and J by 5 bases, leaving 11 bases between them. The CDR3 nucleotides read TGTGCCAGCAGTTTCCAGGGAAGGACTGAAGCTTTCTTT. Its protein product is CASSFQGRTEAFF.

The sample holds a few counts of this clonotype. The chain combines TRBV5-6 with TRBJ2-3; D tentatively fits TRBD1 or TRBD2 (7 bases each). Trimming removed 3 bases at V and 0 bases at J, with 23 bases between. The CDR3 is made up of 19 amino acids. CDR1 is SGHDT, CDR2 YYEEEE, per germline. The DNA of the CDR3 is TGTGCCAGCAGCTCTGGTGGGGGGGACAGTCTATTAAGCACAGATACGCAGTATTTT. Residues: CASSSGGGDSLLSTDTQYF.

This clonotype has a handful of counts. The J gene is TRBJ2-3, the V gene TRBV5-4; D ambiguous. Trimming pared 4 bases from V and 0 bases from J, leaving 15 bases between. The CDR3 has 16 amino acids. CDR1 and CDR2 (germline): SGHNT, YYREEE (reference sequence). CDR3 in amino acids: CASSPGSSTSTDTQYF. CDR3 sequence (DNA): TGTGCCAGCAGCCCGGGTAGTTCCACTAGCACAGATACGCAGTATTTT.

This chain connects TRBV5-6 to TRBJ2-3; 8 bases match TRBD1. This CDR3 has 14 amino acids. Germline CDR1 reads SGHDT; CDR2 reads YYEEEE. V lost 4 bases and J lost 3; bases outside the gene matches: 4. For the CDR3, the DNA is TGTGCCAGCAGCGTACAGGGGGATACAGATACGCAGTATTTT. This encodes CASSVQGDTDTQYF.

The chain joins TRBV7-9 to TRBJ2-5, with D perhaps matching TRBD2 (6 bases). The CDR3 spans 15 residues. CDR1 and CDR2 from the germline V gene are SEHNR and FQNEAQ (reference sequence). The V end was cut by 2 bases, the J end by 5 bases, with 15 bases between. The DNA for the CDR3 is TGTGCCAGCAGCTTAACGGAGGGGATGTTGGAGACCCAGTACTTC. It yields the protein CASSLTEGMLETQYF.

This chain uses TRBV3-1 with TRBJ2-2; D is undetermined. The length of the CDR3 is 16 residues. CDR1 is LGHDT and CDR2 is YNNKEL in the germline V gene (reference sequence). V lost 8 bases, J lost 5 bases, and 21 bases lay in between. Here the CDR3 DNA reads TGTGCCAGCCTAAACGGGCAGGACCCGTGGACCGGGGAGCTGTTTTTT. This sequence encodes CASLNGQDPWTGELFF.

This clonotype turned up a few times. The V gene is TRBV4-3, the J gene TRBJ2-3; the D is unclear. Trimming took off 5 bases at V and 5 bases at J, with 20 bases between the two ends. Germline CDR1 LGHNA, CDR2 YSLEER. The CDR3 length is 16 residues. The CDR3 sequence: CASSSYNLDRKDTQYF. DNA for the CDR3: TGCGCCAGCAGCAGTTATAACCTGGACCGTAAAGATACGCAGTATTTT.

This clonotype was detected many times. V and J are TRBV6-2 or TRBV6-3 and TRBJ1-6; TRBD1 aligns across 8 bases. The V and J ends lost 4 bases and 6 bases, in that order; junction bases with no gene match: 5. This CDR3 is 15 amino acids long. Germline lookup yields CDR1 MNHEY and CDR2 SVGEGT. The CDR3 nucleotides read TGTGCCAGCAGTTCGGACAGGGCGGCTAATTCACCCCTCCACTTT. It encodes CASSSDRAANSPLHF.

In regard to this clonotype: Germline is not matched at one junction end, which may reflect a read error. This chain connects TRBV27 to TRBJ1-2; D remains unclear. The CDR3 is 9 residues long. Per germline, CDR1 MNHEY and CDR2 SMNVEV (reference sequence). The CDR3 DNA is TGTGCCAGCAGTCTGACGAAGTACTTC. This translates into CASSLTKYF.

This clonotype showed up just a few times. The chain's CDR3 is CASSILGGGATGELFF. CDR3 DNA sequence: TGTGCCAGCAGTATCCTTGGGGGGGGGGCCACCGGGGAGCTGTTTTTT. This chain connects TRBV6-1 to TRBJ2-2; maybe TRBD2 (7 bases). Trimming pared 5 bases from V and 4 bases from J, leaving 17 bases between. CDR1 is MNHNS and CDR2 is SASEGT in the germline V gene. The CDR3 runs 16 residues.

This clonotype was seen a few times. This sequence joins TRBV20-1 and TRBJ1-2, with 7 bases lining up with TRBD1. V lost 3 bases, J lost 5 bases, and 12 bases stayed unmatched. The germline gives CDR1 DFQATT, CDR2 SNEGSKA (reference sequence). This CDR3 spans 15 amino acids. The CDR3 loop reads CSASDRGGGRYGYTF. CDR3 sequence (DNA): TGCAGTGCTAGCGACCGGGGAGGGGGCCGGTATGGCTACACCTTC.

There are a few counts of this clonotype. The chain is built from TRBV3-1 and TRBJ1-6; D not resolved. CDR1 and CDR2 (germline): LGHDT, YNNKEL (reference sequence). This CDR3 region has 15 residues. V shed 2 bases and J shed 4 bases, with 9 bases lying between them. For the CDR3, the DNA is TGTGCCAGCAGCCAAAGCCGCATATATAATTCACCCCTCCACTTT. It specifies CASSQSRIYNSPLHF.